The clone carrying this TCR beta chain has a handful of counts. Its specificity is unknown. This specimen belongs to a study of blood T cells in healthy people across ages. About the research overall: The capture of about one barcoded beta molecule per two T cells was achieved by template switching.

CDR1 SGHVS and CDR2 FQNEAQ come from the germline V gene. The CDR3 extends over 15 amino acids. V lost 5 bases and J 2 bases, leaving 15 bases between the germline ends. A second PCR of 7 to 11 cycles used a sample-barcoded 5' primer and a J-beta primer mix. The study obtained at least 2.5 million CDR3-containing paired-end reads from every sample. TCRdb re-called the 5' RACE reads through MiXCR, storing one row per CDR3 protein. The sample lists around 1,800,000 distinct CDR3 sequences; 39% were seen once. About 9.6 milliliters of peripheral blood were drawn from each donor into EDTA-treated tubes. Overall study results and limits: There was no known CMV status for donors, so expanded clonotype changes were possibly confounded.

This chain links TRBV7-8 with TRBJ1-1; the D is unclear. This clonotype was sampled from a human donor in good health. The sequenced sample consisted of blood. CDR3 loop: CASSPRVTQNTEAFF. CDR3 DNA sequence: TGTGCCAGCAGCCCGCGCGTAACCCAAAACACTGAAGCTTTCTTT.